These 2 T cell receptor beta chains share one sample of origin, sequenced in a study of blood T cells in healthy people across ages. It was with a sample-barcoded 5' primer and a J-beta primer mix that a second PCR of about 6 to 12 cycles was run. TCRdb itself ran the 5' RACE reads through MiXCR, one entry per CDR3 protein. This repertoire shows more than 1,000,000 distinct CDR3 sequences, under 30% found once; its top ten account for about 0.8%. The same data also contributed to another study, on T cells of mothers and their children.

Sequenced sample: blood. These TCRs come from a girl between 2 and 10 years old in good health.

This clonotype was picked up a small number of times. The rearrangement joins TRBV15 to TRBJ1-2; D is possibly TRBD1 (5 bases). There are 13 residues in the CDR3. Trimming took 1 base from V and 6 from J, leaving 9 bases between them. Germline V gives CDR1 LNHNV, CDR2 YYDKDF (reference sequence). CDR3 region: CATSRGRGDGYTF. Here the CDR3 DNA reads TGTGCCACCAGCAGAGGACGGGGGGATGGCTACACCTTC. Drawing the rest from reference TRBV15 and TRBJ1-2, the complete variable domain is DAMVIQNPRYQVTQFGKPVTLSCSQTLNHNVMYWYQQKSSQAPKLLFHYYDKDFNNEADTPDNFQSRRPNTSFCFLDIRSPGLGDTAMYLCATSRGRGDGYTFGSGTRLTVV.

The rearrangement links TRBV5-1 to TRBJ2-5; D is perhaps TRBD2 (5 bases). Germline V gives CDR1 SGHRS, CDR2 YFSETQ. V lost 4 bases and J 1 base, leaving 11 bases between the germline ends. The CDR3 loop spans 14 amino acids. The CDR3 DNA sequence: TGCGCCAGCAGCACCCGGGGTAGCCAAGAGACCCAGTACTTC. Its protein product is CASSTRGSQETQYF.